The 27 T cell receptor beta chains below all came from one sample that was sequenced in a study of cytomegalovirus exposure and HLA in healthy donors. A multiplex PCR was run with 60 Vbeta primers and 13 Jbeta primers. Sequenced by immunoSEQ multiplex PCR; TCRdb stores in-frame clones only, minus some. This sample has approximately 84,000 clones; roughly 77% occur once, and the top ten carry under 2.5%. Sequencing input: PBMCs. These TCRs come from a man aged 35-49 years in good health and CMV-seronegative.

The V and J genes are TRBV7-8 and TRBJ2-1; 7 nucleotides match TRBD2. Germline V gene lookup returns CDR1 SGHVS and CDR2 FQNEAQ. Losses at the gene ends were 1 base for V and 6 bases for J; bases not matched to a gene: 6. CDR3 size: 15 residues. In DNA form, the CDR3 reads TGTGCCAGCAGCTTAGGGACTAGTTGGGGCAATGAGCAGTTCTTC. Encoded protein: CASSLGTSWGNEQFF.

The chain joins TRBV5-1 to TRBJ1-5, with 10 nucleotides matching TRBD1. Trimming took 5 bases from V and 6 from J; bases not matched to a gene: 5. The germline V gene has CDR1 SGHRS and CDR2 YFSETQ. This CDR3 region has 14 residues. The CDR3 loop is CASRPGTGVQPQHF. The CDR3 coding sequence is TGCGCCAGCAGACCCGGGACAGGGGTTCAGCCCCAGCATTTT.

The J gene is TRBJ1-2, the V gene TRBV29-1; perhaps TRBD1 as D (5 bases). Trimming stripped 6 bases from V and 0 bases from J, with 17 bases between. Germline lookup yields CDR1 SQVTM and CDR2 ANQGSEA. This CDR3 comprises 15 residues. CDR3 nucleotide sequence: TGCAGCGTAGATACAGGTCCCTCAACTAACTATGGCTACACCTTC. Translated, it gives CSVDTGPSTNYGYTF.

The J gene is TRBJ2-1, the V gene TRBV29-1, with 9 positions matching TRBD2. This CDR3 has 15 residues. V shed 3 bases and J 0 bases; nucleotides not matched to a gene: 3. Germline V gene lookup returns CDR1 SQVTM and CDR2 ANQGSEA. Here the CDR3 reads CSVDSGSLSYNEQFF. The CDR3 nucleotides read TGCAGCGTTGATAGCGGGAGTCTCTCCTACAATGAGCAGTTCTTC.

This clone was counted between two and nine times. The rearrangement joins TRBV6-6 to TRBJ1-1; D possibly corresponds to TRBD1 (5 bases). Trimming removed 5 bases from V and 8 bases from J, with 15 bases in between. Looked up from germline, CDR1 is MNHNY and CDR2 is SVGAGI (reference sequence). There are 13 residues in the CDR3. The CDR3 DNA reads as TGTGCCAGCAGTCAAACGCCTCAGGGAGAAGCTTTCTTT. Protein product: CASSQTPQGEAFF.

The rearrangement links TRBV27 to TRBJ1-6, with 7 bases lining up with TRBD1. The CDR3 contains 15 residues. J lost 9 bases, V lost 5 bases, and 10 bases had no gene match. Germline-derived CDR1 and CDR2 are MNHEY and SMNVEV (reference sequence). The CDR3 is CASSVIQGSASPLHF. In nucleotides, the CDR3 is TGTGCCAGCAGTGTCATACAGGGGTCGGCTTCACCCCTCCACTTT.

The chain employs TRBV2 and TRBJ2-2, with TRBD2 matching 8 bases. After removal of 4 bases from V and 5 bases from J, the junction contained 6 bases not matched to a gene. The CDR3 has 15 residues. CDR1 is SNHLY and CDR2 is FYNNEI in the germline V gene. CDR3 amino acids: CASSGPGGQTGELFF. The CDR3 nucleotides read TGTGCCAGCAGTGGACCGGGGGGGCAAACCGGGGAGCTGTTTTTT. Supplemented by reference TRBV2 and TRBJ2-2, the full variable domain reads EPEVTQTPSHQVTQMGQEVILRCVPISNHLYFYWYRQILGQKVEFLVSFYNNEISEKSEIFDDQFSVERPDGSNFTLKIRSTKLEDSAMYFCASSGPGGQTGELFFGEGSRLTVL.

The chain employs TRBV30 and TRBJ1-1; maybe TRBD1 (5 bases). The CDR3 contains 12 residues. The V end lost 7 bases, the J end lost 3 bases, and 12 bases lay between the germline ends. CDR1 is GTSNPN, CDR2 SVGIG, per germline (reference sequence). CDR3 sequence: CAYGQIHTEAFF. CDR3 nucleotides: TGTGCCTATGGACAAATACACACTGAAGCTTTCTTT.

The rearrangement joins TRBV11-2 to TRBJ2-5, with 9 bases aligning to TRBD2. The DNA end is more similar to TRBJ2-7, so the J call may be wrong. CDR3 size: 15 residues. Germline V gene lookup returns CDR1 SGHAT and CDR2 FQNNGV. The CDR3 is CASSPRSLAGYEQYF. The CDR3 nucleotides read TGTGCCAGCAGCCCAAGGTCGCTAGCGGGGTACGAGCAGTACTTC.

This clone was seen only once. CDR3 residues: CASSRDRGVPTSSYNSPLHF. The CDR3 nucleotides read TGTGCCAGTTCCCGGGACAGGGGTGTCCCTACGAGCTCCTATAATTCACCCCTCCACTTT. The gene calls are TRBV18 and TRBJ1-6, with 10 nucleotides matching TRBD1. Trimming cost V 9 bases and J 0 bases; bases outside gene matches: 17. Germline CDR1 is KGHSH and CDR2 is LQKENI. The CDR3 contains 20 residues.

The V gene is TRBV10-3, the J gene TRBJ2-1, with TRBD2 matching 8 bases. The length of the CDR3 is 16 residues. Germline values: CDR1 ENHRY, CDR2 SYGVKD. With 0 bases clipped from V and 9 bases from J, the junction kept 10 bases outside the gene matches. CDR3 region: CAISESAGGRKSEQFF. The DNA of the CDR3 is TGTGCCATCAGTGAGTCCGCGGGAGGACGGAAAAGTGAGCAGTTCTTC.

The CDR3 DNA sequence: TGTGCCAGTAGTATGGGCACAAAGCTCAGATTCTCTGGAAACACCATATATTTT. Amino acids: CASSMGTKLRFSGNTIYF. The V and J genes are TRBV19 and TRBJ1-3; D is unresolved. The length of the CDR3 is 18 residues. Trimming shortened V by 3 bases and J by 0 bases, and 18 bases separated the two germline ends. Per the germline V gene, CDR1 is LNHDA and CDR2 is SQIVND (reference sequence).

This clone has just a few counts. This sequence joins TRBV7-9 and TRBJ1-2, with 12 bases aligning to TRBD1. From germline, CDR1 is SEHNR and CDR2 FQNEAQ (reference sequence). V trimming: 5 bases; J trimming: 6 bases; junction bases outside the gene matches: 7. The CDR3 runs to 15 residues. The CDR3 sequence: CASSLGQGAQDGYTF. CDR3 nucleotides: TGTGCCAGCAGCCTGGGACAGGGGGCGCAGGATGGCTACACCTTC. The full variable domain, rest sourced from reference TRBV7-9 and TRBJ1-2, is DTGVSQNPRHKITKRGQNVTFRCDPISEHNRLYWYRQTLGQGPEFLTYFQNEAQLEKSRLLSDRFSAERPKGSFSTLEIQRTEQGDSAMYLCASSLGQGAQDGYTFGSGTRLTVV.

This sequence joins TRBV19 and TRBJ2-3, with 8 bases fitting TRBD2. V was clipped by 6 bases and J by 2 bases; unmatched bases: 10. The CDR3 is made up of 16 amino acids. Germline loops: CDR1 LNHDA, CDR2 SQIVND (reference sequence). The CDR3 spells CASRDFGRGSTDTQYF. CDR3 DNA sequence: TGTGCCAGTAGAGACTTCGGGAGGGGTTCCACAGATACGCAGTATTTT.

The chain employs TRBV6-5 and TRBJ2-5; TRBD2 matches 10 bases. The CDR3 is 16 residues long. Per the germline V gene, CDR1 is MNHEY and CDR2 is SVGAGI. V lost 0 bases, J lost 2 bases, and 3 bases stayed unmatched. Written as DNA, the CDR3 is TGTGCCAGCAGTTACTCCCTAGCGGGGGAACAAGAGACCCAGTACTTC. This translates into CASSYSLAGEQETQYF.

This clone was recorded at least ten times. The V and J genes are TRBV5-1 and TRBJ2-7; 9 bases are shared with TRBD1. This CDR3 contains 15 residues. V lost 1 base and J lost 3; bases outside the gene matches: 5. Per the germline V gene, CDR1 is SGHRS and CDR2 is YFSETQ. CDR3 protein: CASSLTPGQGYEQYF. The CDR3 DNA reads TGCGCCAGCAGCTTGACCCCGGGACAGGGCTACGAGCAGTACTTC.

J is TRBJ2-4 and V is TRBV6-5; 9 nucleotides agree with TRBD1. J gave up 7 bases and V 7 bases, and 8 bases lay outside the gene matches. Germline loops: CDR1 MNHEY, CDR2 SVGAGI. This CDR3 has 14 amino acids. CDR3 in amino acids: CASTADRGNNIQYF. The CDR3 nucleotides read TGTGCCAGCACCGCGGACAGGGGAAATAACATTCAGTACTTC.

This chain uses TRBV2 with TRBJ1-6, with 7 bases matching TRBD1. In germline, CDR1 is SNHLY, CDR2 FYNNEI. With 6 bases clipped from V and 7 bases from J, the junction kept 9 bases outside the gene matches. This CDR3 is 15 amino acids long. Here the CDR3 reads CASRDRAFQNSPLHF. Written as DNA, the CDR3 is TGTGCCAGCAGAGACAGGGCCTTTCAGAATTCACCCCTCCACTTT. The entire variable domain, with the rest obtained from reference TRBV2 and TRBJ1-6, is as follows: EPEVTQTPSHQVTQMGQEVILRCVPISNHLYFYWYRQILGQKVEFLVSFYNNEISEKSEIFDDQFSVERPDGSNFTLKIRSTKLEDSAMYFCASRDRAFQNSPLHFGNGTRLTVT.

The chain combines TRBV9 with TRBJ1-4; 11 bases line up with TRBD1. Germline CDR1 reads SGDLS; CDR2 reads YYNGEE. This CDR3 has 16 amino acids. V was clipped by 4 bases and J by 7 bases; unmatched bases: 9. CDR3 sequence: CASSLRTGGGSEKLFF. The CDR3 nucleotides read TGTGCCAGCAGCCTAAGGACAGGGGGCGGGAGTGAAAAACTGTTTTTT. Together with reference TRBV9 and TRBJ1-4, the CDR3 gives the full variable domain: DSGVTQTPKHLITATGQRVTLRCSPRSGDLSVYWYQQSLDQGLQFLIQYYNGEERAKGNILERFSAQQFPDLHSELNLSSLELGDSALYFCASSLRTGGGSEKLFFGSGTQLSVL.

J is TRBJ1-1 and V is TRBV29-1; perhaps TRBD1 as D (5 bases). The CDR3 is 12 amino acids. The germline gives CDR1 SQVTM, CDR2 ANQGSEA. V was pared by 4 bases and J by 3 bases, with 9 bases between. The CDR3 region is CSVVKGDTEAFF. The CDR3 DNA follows: TGCAGCGTTGTAAAAGGGGACACTGAAGCTTTCTTT.

This rearrangement joins TRBV21-1 to TRBJ1-5; the table gives TRBD1 as D, unverified against the DNA. TRBV21-1 is recorded as a pseudogene. The CDR3 covers 19 residues. The CDR3, as DNA: TGTGCCAGCAGCCACCGGGACAGGCGTCCGAGGATGAGCAATCAGCCCCAGCATTTT. This sequence encodes CASSHRDRRPRMSNQPQHF.

This chain joins TRBV28 and TRBJ1-4, with D hard to call. The ends were cut back, 4 bases at V and 2 bases at J, with 11 bases in the middle. Germline V gives CDR1 MDHEN, CDR2 SYDVKM. CDR3 length: 15 residues. The CDR3: CASSWQWPTNEKLFF. The CDR3 bases are TGTGCCAGCAGTTGGCAGTGGCCGACTAATGAAAAACTGTTTTTT.

The chain is built from TRBV19 and TRBJ1-3; TRBD1 is a possible D gene (6 bases). V dropped 4 bases and J dropped 0 bases, with 7 bases sitting between them. Germline V gene data show CDR1 as LNHDA and CDR2 as SQIVND (reference sequence). CDR3 size: 14 residues. The CDR3 coding sequence is TGTGCCAGTAGTACGGACAGCTCTGGAAACACCATATATTTT. It specifies CASSTDSSGNTIYF.

The chain links TRBV5-8 to TRBJ1-5; tentatively, D is TRBD1 (5 bases). Trimming removed 0 bases at V and 6 bases at J, with 7 bases between. Germline loops: CDR1 SGHTS, CDR2 YDEGEE. The CDR3 loop spans 13 amino acids. DNA for the CDR3: TGTGCCAGCAGCTTGGGGGGGGGTCAGCCCCAGCATTTT. It is translated as CASSLGGGQPQHF.

This clone was seen just once. This chain uses TRBV27 with TRBJ1-1; no reliable D call. Trimming took off 7 bases at V and 3 bases at J, with 15 bases between the two ends. This CDR3 is built from 14 residues. Per the germline V gene, CDR1 is MNHEY and CDR2 is SMNVEV (reference sequence). CDR3 DNA sequence: TGTGCCAGCATAGGAGGGAGTAGGGACACTGAAGCTTTCTTT. It codes for CASIGGSRDTEAFF.

The J gene is TRBJ1-2, the V gene TRBV4-1; 7 bases line up with TRBD1. J lost 2 bases, V lost 2 bases, and 17 bases had no gene match. This CDR3 has 19 amino acids. Per the germline V gene, CDR1 is MGHRA and CDR2 is YSYEKL. The CDR3 region has the DNA TGCGCCAGCAGCCAACTCATACAGGGGAGTAGTATGGGGAACTATGGCTACACCTTC. Translation: CASSQLIQGSSMGNYGYTF.

This chain uses TRBV19 with TRBJ1-5; D unclear. V lost 1 base and J lost 6, with 13 bases in between. The CDR3 has 15 amino acids. CDR1 and CDR2 from the germline V gene are LNHDA and SQIVND (reference sequence). CDR3 in DNA: TGTGCCAGTAGTATAGGGGGTAATCGGGGTCAGCCCCAGCATTTT. It specifies CASSIGGNRGQPQHF.